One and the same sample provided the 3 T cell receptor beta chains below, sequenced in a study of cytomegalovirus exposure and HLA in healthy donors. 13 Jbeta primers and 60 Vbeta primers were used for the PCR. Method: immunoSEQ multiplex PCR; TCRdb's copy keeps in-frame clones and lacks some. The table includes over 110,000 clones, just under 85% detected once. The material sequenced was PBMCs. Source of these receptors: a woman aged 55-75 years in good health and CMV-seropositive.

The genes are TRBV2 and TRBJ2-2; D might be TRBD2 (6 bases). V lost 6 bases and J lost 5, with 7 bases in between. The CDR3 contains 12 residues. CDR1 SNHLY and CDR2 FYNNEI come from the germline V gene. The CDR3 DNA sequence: TGTGCCAGCAGGGAGGGGACCGGGGAGCTGTTTTTT. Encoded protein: CASREGTGELFF.

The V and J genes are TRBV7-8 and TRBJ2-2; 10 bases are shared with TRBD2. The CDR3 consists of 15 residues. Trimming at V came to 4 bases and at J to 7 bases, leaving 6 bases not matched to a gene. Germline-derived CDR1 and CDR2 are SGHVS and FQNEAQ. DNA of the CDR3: TGTGCCAGCAGCTCCCTAGCGGGAGCTGTCGGGGAGCTGTTTTTT. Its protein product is CASSSLAGAVGELFF.

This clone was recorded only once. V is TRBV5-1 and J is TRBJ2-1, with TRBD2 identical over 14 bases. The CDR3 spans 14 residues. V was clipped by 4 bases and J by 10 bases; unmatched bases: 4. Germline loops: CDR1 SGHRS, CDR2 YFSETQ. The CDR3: CASSLGTSGSEQFF. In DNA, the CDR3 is TGCGCCAGCAGCCTGGGGACTAGCGGGAGCGAGCAGTTCTTC.